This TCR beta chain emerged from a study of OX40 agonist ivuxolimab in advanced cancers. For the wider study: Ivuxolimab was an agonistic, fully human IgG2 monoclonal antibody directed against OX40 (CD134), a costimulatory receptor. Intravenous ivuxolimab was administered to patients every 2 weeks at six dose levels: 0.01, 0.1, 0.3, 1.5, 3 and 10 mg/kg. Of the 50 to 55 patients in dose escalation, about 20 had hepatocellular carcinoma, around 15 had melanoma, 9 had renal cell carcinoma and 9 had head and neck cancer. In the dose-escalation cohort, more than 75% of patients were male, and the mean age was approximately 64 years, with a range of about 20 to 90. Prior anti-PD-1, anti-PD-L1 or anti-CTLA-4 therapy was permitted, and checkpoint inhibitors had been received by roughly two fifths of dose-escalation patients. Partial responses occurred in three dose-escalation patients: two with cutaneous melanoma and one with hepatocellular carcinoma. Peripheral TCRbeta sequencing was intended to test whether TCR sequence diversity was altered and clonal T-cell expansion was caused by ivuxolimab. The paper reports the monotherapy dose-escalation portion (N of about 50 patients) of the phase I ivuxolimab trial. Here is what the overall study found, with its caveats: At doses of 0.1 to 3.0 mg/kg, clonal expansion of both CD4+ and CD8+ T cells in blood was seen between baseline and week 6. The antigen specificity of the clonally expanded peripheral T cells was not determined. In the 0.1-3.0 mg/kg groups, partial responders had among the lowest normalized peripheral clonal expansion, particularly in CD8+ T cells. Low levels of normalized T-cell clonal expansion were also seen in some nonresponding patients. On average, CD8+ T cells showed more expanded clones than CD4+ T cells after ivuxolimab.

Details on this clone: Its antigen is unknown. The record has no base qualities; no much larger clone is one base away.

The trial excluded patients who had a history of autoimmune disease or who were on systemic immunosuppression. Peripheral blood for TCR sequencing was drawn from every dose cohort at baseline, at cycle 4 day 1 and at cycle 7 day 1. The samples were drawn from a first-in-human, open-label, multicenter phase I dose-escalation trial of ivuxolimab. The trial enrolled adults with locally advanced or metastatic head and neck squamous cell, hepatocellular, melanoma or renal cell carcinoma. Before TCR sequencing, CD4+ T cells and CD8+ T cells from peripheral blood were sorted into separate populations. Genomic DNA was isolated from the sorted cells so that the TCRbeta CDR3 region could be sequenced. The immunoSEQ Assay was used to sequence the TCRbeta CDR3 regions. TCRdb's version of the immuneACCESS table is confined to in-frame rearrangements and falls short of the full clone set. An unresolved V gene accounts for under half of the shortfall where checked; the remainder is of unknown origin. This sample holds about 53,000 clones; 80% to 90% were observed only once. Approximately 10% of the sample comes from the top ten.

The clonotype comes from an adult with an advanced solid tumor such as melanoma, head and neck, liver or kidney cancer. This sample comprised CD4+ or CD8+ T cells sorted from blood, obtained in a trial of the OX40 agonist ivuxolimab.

The CDR3 region: CASSLASRARNGYTF. The base sequence is TGTGCCAGCAGCTTAGCGAGCCGGGCTCGGAATGGCTACACCTTC. The chain is assembled from TRBV7-2 and TRBJ1-2; no D gene call is confident. Trimming removed 0 bases from V and 6 bases from J, leaving 14 bases between the germline ends. From cysteine to phenylalanine, the CDR3 is 15 amino acids long. Only CDR3 DNA remains: 45 bases, in frame from the first base. The germline V gene supplies CDR1 SGHTA and CDR2 FQGNSA.